This T cell receptor (beta chain) was recorded in a study of OX40 agonist ivuxolimab in advanced cancers. In the study overall: Those enrolled were 80% to 85% male, with a mean age of around 60 years and ages from 23 to 79. Partial responses were achieved by three patients, one with hepatocellular carcinoma and two with cutaneous melanoma.

The V segment lost 0 bases and the J segment 7 bases; nucleotides outside the gene matches: 6. The CDR3 sequence is 15 residues long. Germline V gene sequence: CDR1 MNHEY, CDR2 SMNVEV (reference sequence). On this clone: Antigen unknown.

Repertoires were generated with immunoSEQ multiplex PCR, while TCRdb's copy carries only in-frame clones and drops some. The profile shows more than 60,000 clones, 90% to 95% of them singletons. Study findings and constraints: Within 6 weeks, CD4+ and CD8+ blood T cells expanded clonally at 0.1 to 3.0 mg/kg. Expansion of clones was among the lowest in partial responders at 0.1-3.0 mg/kg.

The source material was CD4+ or CD8+ T cells sorted from blood, sampled in a trial of the OX40 agonist ivuxolimab. The origin of this receptor is an adult with an advanced solid tumor such as melanoma, head and neck, liver or kidney cancer. The chain carries TRBV27 and TRBJ1-2, with 9 bases fitting TRBD1. The CDR3 sequence: CASSLSNRGPSGYTF. CDR3 DNA sequence: TGTGCCAGCAGTTTATCGAACAGGGGGCCGAGTGGCTACACCTTC.